The 5 T cell receptor beta chains reported below all come from one sample, sequenced in a study of cytomegalovirus exposure and HLA in healthy donors. Amplification used 60 Vbeta primers and 13 Jbeta primers. Clones were sequenced by immunoSEQ multiplex PCR, and TCRdb holds only the in-frame ones, with some missing. The sample lists approximately 180,000 clones, 81% seen once, with approximately 4.4% in the top ten. Input material: PBMCs. The receptor source for this set is a woman between 18 and 30 years old in good health and CMV-seropositive.

CDR3 amino acids: CAAAQGGYQETQYF. The CDR3 DNA sequence: TGTGCCGCCGCCCAAGGAGGATATCAAGAGACCCAGTACTTC. V usage is TRBV10-3 and J usage is TRBJ2-5; weak D call: TRBD2 (5 bases). The CDR3 contains 14 residues. Deletions cut 11 bases from V and 2 bases from J, with 18 bases between. Looked up from germline, CDR1 is ENHRY and CDR2 is SYGVKD.

A few counts support this clone. CDR3 in amino acids: CASSLTRDGYTF. The CDR3 nucleotides are TGTGCCAGCAGCCTGACGCGGGACGGCTACACCTTC. This chain joins TRBV7-9 and TRBJ1-2; TRBD1 might be the D (5 bases). Between the trimmed V and J ends, which lost 5 bases and 8 bases, there was a span of 12 bases. Germline CDR1 is SEHNR and CDR2 is FQNEAQ (reference sequence). The CDR3 runs 12 residues. Based on the CDR3 plus reference TRBV7-9 and TRBJ1-2, the full variable domain is DTGVSQNPRHKITKRGQNVTFRCDPISEHNRLYWYRQTLGQGPEFLTYFQNEAQLEKSRLLSDRFSAERPKGSFSTLEIQRTEQGDSAMYLCASSLTRDGYTFGSGTRLTVV.

The V gene is TRBV2, the J gene TRBJ1-2; no definite D call. Germline values: CDR1 SNHLY, CDR2 FYNNEI. V lost 10 bases to trimming and J lost 8 bases, with 20 bases between them. The length of the CDR3 is 13 residues. This CDR3 reads CATTPLTGGGYTF. The CDR3 DNA reads TGTGCCACCACACCATTGACGGGCGGGGGCTACACCTTC.

V gene TRBV7-2 combines with J gene TRBJ2-3; TRBD2 aligns across 13 bases. Germline values: CDR1 SGHTA, CDR2 FQGNSA. Trimming took 5 bases from V and 5 from J; bases not matched to a gene: 4. The CDR3 is made up of 15 amino acids. The CDR3 reads CASSGRTSGRDTQYF. In nucleotides, the CDR3 is TGTGCCAGCAGCGGAAGGACTAGCGGGAGAGATACGCAGTATTTT.

The chain carries TRBV10-3 and TRBJ1-5, with D possibly being TRBD1 (5 bases). Germline V gene data show CDR1 as ENHRY and CDR2 as SYGVKD. With 4 bases removed from V and 2 bases from J, the gap between germline ends came to 9 bases. This CDR3 region has 14 residues. The DNA of the CDR3 is TGTGCCATCAGTGCATGGGGGGGCAATCAGCCCCAGCATTTT. Translation: CAISAWGGNQPQHF.